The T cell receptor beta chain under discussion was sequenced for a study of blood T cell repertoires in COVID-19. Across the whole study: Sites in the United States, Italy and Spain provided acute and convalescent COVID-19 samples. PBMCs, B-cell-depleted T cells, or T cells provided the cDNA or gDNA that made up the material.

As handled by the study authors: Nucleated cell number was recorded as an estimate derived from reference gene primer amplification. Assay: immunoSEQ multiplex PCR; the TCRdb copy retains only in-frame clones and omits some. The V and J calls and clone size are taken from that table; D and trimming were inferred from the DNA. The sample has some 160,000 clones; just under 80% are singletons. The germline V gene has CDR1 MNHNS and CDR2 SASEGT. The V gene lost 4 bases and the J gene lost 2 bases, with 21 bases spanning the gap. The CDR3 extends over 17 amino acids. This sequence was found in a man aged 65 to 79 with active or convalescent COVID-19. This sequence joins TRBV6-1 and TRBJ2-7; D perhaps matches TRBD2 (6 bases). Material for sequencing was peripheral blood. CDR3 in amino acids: CASSGGPRQRATYEQYF. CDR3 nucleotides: TGTGCCAGCAGTGGGGGCCCCCGACAGCGGGCGACCTACGAGCAGTACTTC.